Below are 4 T cell receptor beta chains sequenced from a single sample in a study of T cells in Graves' hyperthyroidism and ophthalmopathy. Template material for amplifying TCR beta CDR3 regions consisted of RNA transcripts. Primed by the HTBI set, a first-round RT-PCR was run on the TCR CDR3. TCRdb analysed the multiplex PCR reads with MiXCR anew, one entry per CDR3 protein. The table lists 650,000 to 800,000 distinct CDR3 sequences, roughly 45% of them singletons. Source material: peripheral blood or thyroid tissue (not recorded which). Every receptor here comes from an adult man with Graves' disease, either hyperthyroidism or ophthalmopathy (not recorded which).

The V gene is TRBV5-1, the J gene TRBJ2-7; D call uncertain. Germline values: CDR1 SGHRS, CDR2 YFSETQ. The V gene lost 0 bases and the J gene lost 4 bases, with 8 bases spanning the gap. CDR3 length: 13 residues. The CDR3 nucleotides are TGCGCCAGCAGCTTGGATTCCGCGTACGAGCAGTACTTC. It encodes CASSLDSAYEQYF.

The rearrangement joins TRBV7-2 to TRBJ2-5, with TRBD1 identical over 7 bases. The CDR3 has 15 amino acids. J was trimmed by 4 bases and V by 3 bases; bases with no gene match: 8. Germline CDR1 and CDR2: SGHTA and FQGNSA. The CDR3 region has the DNA TGTGCCAGCAGCTTGGCGTTGGACAGGTCAGAGACCCAGTACTTC. Residues: CASSLALDRSETQYF.

This clonotype counts as medium-sized. V gene TRBV7-9 combines with J gene TRBJ1-5; D remains unclear. The CDR3 is made up of 13 amino acids. The V gene lost 3 bases and the J gene lost 5 bases, with 8 bases spanning the gap. CDR1 and CDR2 from the germline V gene are SEHNR and FQNEAQ (reference sequence). The CDR3 is CASSLEFDQPQHF. The DNA for the CDR3 is TGTGCCAGCAGCTTGGAGTTCGATCAGCCCCAGCATTTT.

This clonotype was seen just once. CDR3: CSVEGLGGEQYF. CDR3 in DNA: TGCAGCGTTGAAGGTCTAGGGGGCGAGCAGTACTTC. This chain links TRBV29-1 with TRBJ2-7, with D maybe TRBD1 (6 bases). The CDR3 has 12 amino acids. Trimming removed 1 base from V and 6 bases from J, with 10 bases in between. The germline V gene has CDR1 SQVTM and CDR2 ANQGSEA.